Below, 23 T cell receptor beta chains from the same sample are listed, as sequenced in a study of CD8 T cells in Susac syndrome. Random hexamers were used to reverse transcribe the RNA input (0.5 to 1 ug). MiXCR, applied by TCRdb to the immunoSEQ multiplex PCR reads, yields one record per CDR3 protein. The profile shows some 130,000 distinct CDR3 sequences, about 90% of them singletons. Sequencing was carried out using CD8+ T cells from PBMCs. These receptor sequences come from a human donor with multiple sclerosis.

The CDR3 coding sequence is TGTGCCAGCAGCCAAGTGTCGGACACTGAAGCTTTCTTT. Translated, it gives CASSQVSDTEAFF. The gene calls are TRBV3-1 and TRBJ1-1; D is ambiguous. This CDR3 is built from 13 residues. The germline CDR1 and CDR2 sequences are LGHDT and YNNKEL (reference sequence). Trimming removed 1 base from V and 3 bases from J, with 6 bases in between.

The V and J genes are TRBV19 and TRBJ1-1, with 7 bases fitting TRBD1. Per germline, CDR1 LNHDA and CDR2 SQIVND (reference sequence). The CDR3 extends over 13 amino acids. V shed 6 bases, J shed 2 bases, and the junction held 3 bases outside the gene matches. CDR3 nucleotides: TGTGCCAGTAGGGAGGGGGCCAACACTGAAGCTTTCTTT. Protein sequence: CASREGANTEAFF.

This rearrangement joins TRBV27 to TRBJ1-3; D gene unclear. Germline CDR1 MNHEY, CDR2 SMNVEV (reference sequence). This CDR3 is built from 17 residues. Trimming left V 2 bases short and J 0 bases short, with 14 bases between. The CDR3, as DNA: TGTGCCAGCAGTTTACGGGCCGGCCCGGTCTCTGGAAACACCATATATTTT. Amino acids: CASSLRAGPVSGNTIYF.

The chain has TRBV13 and TRBJ1-2; D not certain. Trimming pared 3 bases from V and 6 bases from J, leaving 17 bases between. The CDR3 has 15 residues. From germline, CDR1 is PRHDT and CDR2 FYEKMQ (reference sequence). For the CDR3, the DNA is TGTGCCAGCAGCTTCGGCACGGCTGCGATAAATGGCTACACCTTC. It codes for CASSFGTAAINGYTF.

This chain joins TRBV30 and TRBJ2-7; D is perhaps TRBD1 (6 bases). V dropped 5 bases and J dropped 0 bases, with 17 bases sitting between them. Germline CDR1 and CDR2: GTSNPN and SVGIG (reference sequence). This CDR3 is 15 amino acids long. The CDR3 reads CAWDRLGAFSYEQYF. In DNA form, the CDR3 reads TGTGCCTGGGACAGGTTAGGGGCCTTCTCCTACGAGCAGTACTTC.

V is TRBV28 and J is TRBJ2-7; 7 nucleotides match TRBD2. This CDR3 has 16 residues. V was pared by 3 bases and J by 3 bases, with 11 bases of the junction left unmatched. The V gene's germline CDR1 is MDHEN and CDR2 SYDVKM. The CDR3 loop is CASSFLREGMGYEQYF. For the CDR3, the DNA is TGTGCCAGCAGTTTCCTAAGGGAGGGAATGGGCTACGAGCAGTACTTC.

The chain employs TRBV7-8 and TRBJ2-5; D possibly corresponds to TRBD1 (5 bases). Trimming left V 5 bases short and J 2 bases short, with 21 bases between. This CDR3 spans 17 amino acids. Germline V lookup: CDR1 SGHVS, CDR2 FQNEAQ. CDR3 DNA sequence: TGTGCCAGCAGCCGAAACCTTCCGGACATCCGGCAAGAGACCCAGTACTTC. Translating it yields CASSRNLPDIRQETQYF.

This chain joins TRBV21-1 and TRBJ1-5; the table names TRBD1, a call not compared with the DNA. TRBV21-1 is a pseudogene locus. This CDR3 contains 13 residues. CDR3: CASSVNRVQPQHF. DNA for the CDR3: TGTGCCAGCAGTGTTAACAGGGTTCAGCCCCAGCATTTT.

The chain recombines TRBV6-5 with TRBJ1-1, with 7 bases aligning to TRBD1. The length of the CDR3 is 14 residues. CDR1 and CDR2 (germline): MNHEY, SVGAGI. V lost 5 bases to trimming and J lost 0 bases; unmatched junction nucleotides: 3. CDR3 amino acids: CASSRQGVNTEAFF. The DNA of the CDR3 is TGTGCCAGCAGTCGACAGGGAGTGAACACTGAAGCTTTCTTT.

This clonotype was observed a single time. The chain joins TRBV4-2 to TRBJ1-1, with 9 positions matching TRBD1. V gave up 5 bases and J gave up 0 bases; unmatched junction bases: 10. Per germline, CDR1 LGHNA and CDR2 YNFKEQ. The CDR3 totals 17 residues. This CDR3 is CASSDRQGEPMNTEAFF. The CDR3 DNA reads TGTGCCAGCAGCGATCGACAGGGGGAGCCGATGAACACTGAAGCTTTCTTT.

The rearrangement links TRBV29-1 to TRBJ2-7; D assignment may be TRBD1 or TRBD2 (5 bases each). This CDR3 is 14 amino acids long. In germline, CDR1 is SQVTM, CDR2 ANQGSEA. V dropped 4 bases and J dropped 0 bases, with 13 bases sitting between them. CDR3 nucleotide sequence: TGCAGCGTTGCCGGGACGGGAAGCTCCTACGAGCAGTACTTC. Encoded protein: CSVAGTGSSYEQYF.

J is TRBJ1-4 and V is TRBV29-1, with 10 bases that match TRBD1. Trimming at V came to 4 bases and at J to 8 bases, leaving 7 bases not matched to a gene. Germline assignment: CDR1 SQVTM and CDR2 ANQGSEA. CDR3 length: 14 amino acids. The CDR3, as DNA: TGCAGCGTTGTGGGTGACAGGGGGCCCGAAAAACTGTTTTTT. Encoded protein: CSVVGDRGPEKLFF.

Regarding this clonotype: Relative to the germline gene, one junction end is altered; a read error may explain this. The CDR3 nucleotides read TGTGCCAGCAGTTTGGGTTGGAACACTGAAGCTTTCTTT. Protein sequence: CASSLGWNTEAFF. This chain links TRBV5-6 with TRBJ1-1; no clear D gene. The V gene's germline CDR1 is SGHDT and CDR2 YYEEEE. The CDR3 length is 13 residues. Supplemented by reference TRBV5-6 and TRBJ1-1, the full variable domain reads DAGVTQSPTHLIKTRGQQVTLRCSPKSGHDTVSWYQQALGQGPQFIFQYYEEEERQRGNFPDRFSGHQFPNYSSELNVNALLLGDSALYLCASSLGWNTEAFFGQGTRLTVV.

V and J are TRBV12-3 or TRBV12-4 and TRBJ1-4; D is ambiguous. This CDR3 has 13 amino acids. The ends were cut back, 0 bases at V and 12 bases at J, with 11 bases in the middle. DNA of the CDR3: TGTGCCAGCAGTTTAGCGCTTGGGAGGGAACTGTTTTTT. Amino acid sequence: CASSLALGRELFF.

The genes are TRBV30 and TRBJ2-3, with 8 bases that match TRBD2. The CDR3 spans 14 residues. V shed 2 bases and J 4 bases; nucleotides not matched to a gene: 5. Looked up from germline, CDR1 is GTSNPN and CDR2 is SVGIG (reference sequence). CDR3 nucleotide sequence: TGTGCCTGGAGTACGAGCGGGAGCGCAGATACGCAGTATTTT. Protein product: CAWSTSGSADTQYF.

The chain links TRBV4-1 to TRBJ2-7; no clear D gene. CDR3 length: 13 residues. V was clipped by 5 bases and J by 3 bases, with 11 bases between them. Germline V gene data show CDR1 as MGHRA and CDR2 as YSYEKL. The CDR3 here is CASSSHGDYEQYF. The CDR3 nucleotides are TGCGCCAGCAGCTCCCATGGAGACTACGAGCAGTACTTC.

The rearrangement uses TRBV6-5 and TRBJ2-7, with 8 bases fitting TRBD2. The CDR3 extends over 14 amino acids. Germline CDR1 MNHEY, CDR2 SVGAGI. J lost 3 bases, V lost 8 bases, and 9 bases had no gene match. The CDR3 coding sequence is TGTGCCAGCGGATCCCAGCGGGAGATCTACGAGCAGTACTTC. Protein product: CASGSQREIYEQYF.

In its sample, this clonotype was seen a few times. The chain is built from TRBV29-1 and TRBJ2-7; TRBD2 matches 9 bases. J lost 7 bases, V lost 3 bases, and 7 bases had no gene match. This CDR3 region has 13 residues. Per germline, CDR1 SQVTM and CDR2 ANQGSEA. The CDR3 sequence is CSVDISAGGEQYF. The CDR3 nucleotides read TGCAGCGTTGATATTTCGGCGGGAGGGGAGCAGTACTTC.

This clonotype was detected only once. This sequence joins TRBV28 and TRBJ1-5; unclear D gene. In germline, CDR1 is MDHEN, CDR2 SYDVKM. The CDR3 consists of 13 residues. Trimming pared 4 bases from V and 4 bases from J, leaving 8 bases between. This chain's CDR3 is CASSSRINQPQHF. The DNA of the CDR3 is TGTGCCAGCAGTTCCCGGATTAATCAGCCCCAGCATTTT.

The chain has TRBV6-5 and TRBJ2-1; D is uncertain. The CDR3 extends over 14 amino acids. V lost 2 bases and J lost 0, with 5 bases in between. CDR1 and CDR2 (germline): MNHEY, SVGAGI. The CDR3, as DNA: TGTGCCAGCAGTTACAAGAGCTCCTACAATGAGCAGTTCTTC. Translation gives CASSYKSSYNEQFF.

V gene TRBV10-3 combines with J gene TRBJ2-1; D is possibly TRBD1 or TRBD2 (6 bases each). Germline CDR1 reads ENHRY; CDR2 reads SYGVKD. The CDR3 totals 16 residues. Trimming left V 5 bases short and J 9 bases short, with 23 bases between. CDR3 amino acids: CAISPWRGNVSTEQFF. The CDR3 nucleotides are TGTGCCATCAGTCCCTGGAGGGGGAACGTTAGTACTGAGCAGTTCTTC.

The chain combines TRBV4-2 with TRBJ2-2, with D tentatively TRBD1 or TRBD2 (5 bases each). The CDR3 runs 18 residues. CDR1 is LGHNA, CDR2 YNFKEQ, per germline. The V end lost 1 base, the J end lost 5 bases, and 20 bases lay between the germline ends. CDR3 region: CASSQGARATQGTGELFF. CDR3 in DNA: TGTGCCAGCAGCCAAGGGGCGAGGGCTACCCAGGGAACCGGGGAGCTGTTTTTT.

The J gene is TRBJ2-1, the V gene TRBV5-6, with no clear D. Trimming took 6 bases from V and 8 from J, leaving 12 bases between them. The CDR3 extends over 12 amino acids. CDR1 is SGHDT, CDR2 YYEEEE, per germline. The CDR3 spells CASTSLVHEQFF. In nucleotides, the CDR3 is TGTGCCAGCACCTCCCTAGTGCATGAGCAGTTCTTC.